These 10 T cell receptor beta chains came from one sample sequenced in a study of blood T cell repertoires in COVID-19. Profiling relied on immunoSEQ multiplex PCR, and the TCRdb table lists in-frame clones only, not all of them. The data contain 220,000 or so clones, 90% of them singletons. Input material: PBMCs or T cells enriched from blood (not recorded which). The receptors were gathered from a man aged 25 to 40 who had been exposed to COVID-19.

This clone has a handful of counts. The genes are TRBV6-5 and TRBJ1-6, with TRBD1 as a possible D gene (5 bases). Germline V lookup: CDR1 MNHEY, CDR2 SVGAGI. Deletions cut 4 bases from V and 9 bases from J, with 13 bases between. The CDR3 is 14 residues long. CDR3 bases: TGTGCCAGCAGTTCAGTGGCAGGGCTTTCACCCCTCCACTTT. This gives the protein CASSSVAGLSPLHF.

The rearrangement uses TRBV30 and TRBJ1-5; 9 nucleotides agree with TRBD1. The CDR3 is made up of 13 amino acids. V was clipped by 5 bases and J by 3 bases; unmatched bases: 2. CDR1 and CDR2 from the germline V gene are GTSNPN and SVGIG (reference sequence). The CDR3 bases are TGTGCCTGGGGACAGGGGAACAATCAGCCCCAGCATTTT. This gives the protein CAWGQGNNQPQHF.

J is TRBJ1-6 and V is TRBV4-2; D gene ambiguous. The CDR3 length is 15 residues. Germline V gives CDR1 LGHNA, CDR2 YNFKEQ. The V and J ends lost 0 bases and 7 bases respectively, with 10 bases between them. DNA of the CDR3: TGTGCCAGCAGCCAAGACGCGGATTTAAATTCACCCCTCCACTTT. This encodes CASSQDADLNSPLHF.

The sample holds one count of this clone. The rearrangement joins TRBV10-1 to TRBJ2-3; D not resolved. The germline V and J ends were trimmed by 3 bases and 2 bases, with 3 bases remaining between them. Germline CDR1 and CDR2: WNHNN and SYGVQD (reference sequence). This CDR3 has 12 amino acids. CDR3 loop: CASSEHTDTQYF. The CDR3, as DNA: TGCGCCAGCAGTGAACACACAGATACGCAGTATTTT.

The CDR3 spells CASSQETGSGVEQFF. DNA for the CDR3: TGCGCCAGCAGCCAAGAGACAGGGTCTGGAGTTGAGCAGTTCTTC. The chain links TRBV4-1 to TRBJ2-1; 7 bases align to TRBD1. The length of the CDR3 is 15 residues. The germline gives CDR1 MGHRA, CDR2 YSYEKL. V was pared by 0 bases and J by 9 bases, with 8 bases of the junction left unmatched.

This chain connects TRBV6-2 or TRBV6-3 to TRBJ1-1; 9 bases align to TRBD1. The CDR3 runs 13 residues. Trimming cost V 6 bases and J 4 bases; bases outside gene matches: 3. Looked up from germline, CDR1 is MNHEY and CDR2 is SVGEGT. CDR3 residues: CASSQDRGTEAFF. In nucleotides, the CDR3 is TGTGCCAGCAGCCAGGACAGGGGCACTGAAGCTTTCTTT.

V and J are TRBV5-4 and TRBJ2-2; a weak D match, TRBD2 (6 bases). The germline gives CDR1 SGHNT, CDR2 YYREEE (reference sequence). V lost 2 bases, J lost 3 bases, and 14 bases lay in between. The CDR3 loop spans 16 amino acids. This CDR3 reads CASSFFRLEHTGELFF. CDR3 coding DNA: TGTGCCAGCAGCTTCTTCCGACTAGAGCACACCGGGGAGCTGTTTTTT.

Concerning this clone: The same CDR3 arises from other DNA sequences in this sample as well. The rearrangement joins TRBV14 to TRBJ2-7; D is uncertain. The CDR3 is 12 amino acids. With 3 bases removed from V and 4 bases from J, the gap between germline ends came to 7 bases. The germline V gene has CDR1 SGHDN and CDR2 FVKESK. In DNA, the CDR3 is TGTGCCAGCAGCCATAGCTCGTACGAGCAGTACTTC. Translated: CASSHSSYEQYF.

The rearrangement uses TRBV4-2 and TRBJ2-2, with D possibly matching TRBD1 (6 bases). The V end was cut by 1 base, the J end by 2 bases, with 11 bases between. This CDR3 is built from 16 residues. Germline CDR1 is LGHNA and CDR2 is YNFKEQ. CDR3 sequence reads: CASSQGEGGNTGELFF. CDR3 nucleotide sequence: TGTGCCAGCAGCCAAGGAGAAGGGGGAAACACCGGGGAGCTGTTTTTT.

The genes are TRBV27 and TRBJ2-7, with D possibly TRBD1 on 5 matching bases. This CDR3 contains 15 residues. Trimming took off 1 base at V and 2 bases at J, with 12 bases between the two ends. CDR1 MNHEY and CDR2 SMNVEV come from the germline V gene (reference sequence). CDR3 region: CASSLFARDPYEQYF. The DNA of the CDR3 is TGTGCCAGCAGTTTATTTGCCAGGGATCCCTACGAGCAGTACTTC.